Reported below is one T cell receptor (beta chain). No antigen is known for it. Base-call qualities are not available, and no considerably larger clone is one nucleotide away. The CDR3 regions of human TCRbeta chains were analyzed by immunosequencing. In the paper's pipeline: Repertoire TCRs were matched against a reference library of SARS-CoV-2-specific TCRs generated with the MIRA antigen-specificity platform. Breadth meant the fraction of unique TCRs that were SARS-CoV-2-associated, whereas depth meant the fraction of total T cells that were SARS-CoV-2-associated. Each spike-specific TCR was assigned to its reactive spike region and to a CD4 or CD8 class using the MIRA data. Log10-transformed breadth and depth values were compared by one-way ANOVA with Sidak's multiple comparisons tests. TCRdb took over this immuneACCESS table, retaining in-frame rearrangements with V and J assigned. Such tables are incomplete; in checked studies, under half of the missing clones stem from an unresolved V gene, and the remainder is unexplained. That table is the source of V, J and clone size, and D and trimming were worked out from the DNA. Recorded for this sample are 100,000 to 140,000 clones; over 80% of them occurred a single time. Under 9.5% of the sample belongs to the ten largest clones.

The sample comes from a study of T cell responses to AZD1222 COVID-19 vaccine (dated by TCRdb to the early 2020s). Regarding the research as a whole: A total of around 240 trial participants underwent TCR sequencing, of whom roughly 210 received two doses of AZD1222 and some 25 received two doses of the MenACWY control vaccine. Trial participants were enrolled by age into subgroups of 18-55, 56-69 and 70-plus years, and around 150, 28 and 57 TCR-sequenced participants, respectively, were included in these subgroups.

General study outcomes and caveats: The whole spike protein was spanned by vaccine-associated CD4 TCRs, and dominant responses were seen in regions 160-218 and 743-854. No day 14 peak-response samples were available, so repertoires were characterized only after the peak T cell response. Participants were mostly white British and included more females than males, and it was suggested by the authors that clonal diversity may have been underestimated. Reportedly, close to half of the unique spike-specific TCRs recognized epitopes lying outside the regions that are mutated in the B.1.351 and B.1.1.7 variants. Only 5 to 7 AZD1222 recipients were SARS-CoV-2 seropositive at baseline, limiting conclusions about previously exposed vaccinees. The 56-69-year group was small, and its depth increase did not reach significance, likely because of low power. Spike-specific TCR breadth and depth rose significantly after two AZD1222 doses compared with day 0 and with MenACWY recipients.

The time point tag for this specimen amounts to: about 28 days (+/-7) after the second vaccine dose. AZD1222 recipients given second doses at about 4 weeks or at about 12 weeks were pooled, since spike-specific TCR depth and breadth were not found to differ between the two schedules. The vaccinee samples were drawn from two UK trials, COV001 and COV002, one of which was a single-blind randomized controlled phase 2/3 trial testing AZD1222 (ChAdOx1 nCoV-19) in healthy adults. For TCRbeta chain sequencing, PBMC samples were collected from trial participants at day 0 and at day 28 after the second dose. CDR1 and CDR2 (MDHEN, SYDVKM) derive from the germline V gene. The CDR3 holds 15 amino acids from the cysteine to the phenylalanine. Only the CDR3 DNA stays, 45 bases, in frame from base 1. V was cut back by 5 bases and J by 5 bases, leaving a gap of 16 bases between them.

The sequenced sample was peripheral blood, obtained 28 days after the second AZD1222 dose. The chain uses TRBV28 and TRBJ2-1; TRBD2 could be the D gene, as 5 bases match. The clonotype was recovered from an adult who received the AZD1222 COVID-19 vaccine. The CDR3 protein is CASSRNGQRDNEQFF. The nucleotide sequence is TGTGCCAGCAGTCGGAATGGGCAGAGGGACAATGAGCAGTTCTTC.